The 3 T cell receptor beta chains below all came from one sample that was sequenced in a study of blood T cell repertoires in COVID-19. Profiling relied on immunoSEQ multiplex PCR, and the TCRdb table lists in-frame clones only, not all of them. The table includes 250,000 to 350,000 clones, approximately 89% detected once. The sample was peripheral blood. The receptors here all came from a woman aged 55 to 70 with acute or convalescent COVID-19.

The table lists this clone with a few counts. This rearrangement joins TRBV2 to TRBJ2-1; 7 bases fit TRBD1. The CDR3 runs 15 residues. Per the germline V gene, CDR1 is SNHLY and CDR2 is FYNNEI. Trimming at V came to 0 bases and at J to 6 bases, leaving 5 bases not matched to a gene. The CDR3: CASSEAKGQFNEQFF. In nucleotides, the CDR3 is TGTGCCAGCAGTGAAGCAAAGGGACAGTTCAATGAGCAGTTCTTC.

The CDR3 protein is CASSPGQAGSYGYTF. In DNA form, the CDR3 reads TGTGCCAGCAGCCCCGGACAGGCCGGGTCTTATGGCTACACCTTC. The chain joins TRBV11-1 to TRBJ1-2, with TRBD1 identical over 7 bases. V lost 5 bases to trimming and J lost 5 bases; unmatched junction nucleotides: 11. The CDR3 totals 15 residues. Per germline, CDR1 SGHAT and CDR2 FQDESV (reference sequence).

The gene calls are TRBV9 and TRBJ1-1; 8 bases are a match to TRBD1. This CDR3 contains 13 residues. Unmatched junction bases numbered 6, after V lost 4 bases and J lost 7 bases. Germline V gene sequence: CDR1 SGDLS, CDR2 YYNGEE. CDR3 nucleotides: TGTGCCAGCAGCTCAGGGGGCGGCGGTGAAGCTTTCTTT. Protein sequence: CASSSGGGGEAFF.